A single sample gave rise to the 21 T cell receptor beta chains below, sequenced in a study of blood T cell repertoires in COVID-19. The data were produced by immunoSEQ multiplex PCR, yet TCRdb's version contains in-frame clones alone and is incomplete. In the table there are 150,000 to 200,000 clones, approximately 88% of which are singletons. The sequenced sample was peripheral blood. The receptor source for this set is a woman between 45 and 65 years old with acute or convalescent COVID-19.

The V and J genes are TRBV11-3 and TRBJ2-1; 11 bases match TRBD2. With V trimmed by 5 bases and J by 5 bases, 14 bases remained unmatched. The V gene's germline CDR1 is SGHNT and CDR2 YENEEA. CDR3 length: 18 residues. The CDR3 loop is CASSKITSGRFGHNEQFF. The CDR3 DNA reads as TGTGCCAGCAGCAAAATTACTAGCGGGAGATTTGGCCACAATGAGCAGTTCTTC.

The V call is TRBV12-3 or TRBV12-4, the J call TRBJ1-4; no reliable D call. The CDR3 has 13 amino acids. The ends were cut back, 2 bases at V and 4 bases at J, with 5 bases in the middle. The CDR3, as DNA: TGTGCCAGCAGTTTATTGCGTAATGAAAAACTGTTTTTT. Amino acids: CASSLLRNEKLFF.

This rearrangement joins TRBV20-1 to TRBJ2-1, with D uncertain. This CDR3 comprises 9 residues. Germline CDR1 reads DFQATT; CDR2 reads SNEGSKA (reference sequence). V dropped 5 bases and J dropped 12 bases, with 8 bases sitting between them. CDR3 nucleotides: TGCAGTGCTGGCCGGAGGCAGTTCTTC. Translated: CSAGRRQFF.

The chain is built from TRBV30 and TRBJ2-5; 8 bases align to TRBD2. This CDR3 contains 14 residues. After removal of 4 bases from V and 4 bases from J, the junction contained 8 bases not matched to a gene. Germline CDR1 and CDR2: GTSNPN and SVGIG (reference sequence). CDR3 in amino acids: CAWMDLLAGETQYF. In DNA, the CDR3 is TGTGCCTGGATGGACCTCCTAGCGGGAGAGACCCAGTACTTC. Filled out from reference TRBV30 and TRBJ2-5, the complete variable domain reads SQTIHQWPATLVQPVGSPLSLECTVEGTSNPNLYWYRQAAGRGLQLLFYSVGIGQISSEVPQNLSASRPQDRQFILSSKKLLLSDSGFYLCAWMDLLAGETQYFGPGTRLLVL.

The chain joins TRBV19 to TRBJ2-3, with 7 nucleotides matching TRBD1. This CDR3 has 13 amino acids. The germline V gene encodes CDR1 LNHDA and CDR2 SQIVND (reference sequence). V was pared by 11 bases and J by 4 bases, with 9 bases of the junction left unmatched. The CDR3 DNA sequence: TGTGCCGGTCACAGGGGAGCGGCAGATACGCAGTATTTT. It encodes CAGHRGAADTQYF.

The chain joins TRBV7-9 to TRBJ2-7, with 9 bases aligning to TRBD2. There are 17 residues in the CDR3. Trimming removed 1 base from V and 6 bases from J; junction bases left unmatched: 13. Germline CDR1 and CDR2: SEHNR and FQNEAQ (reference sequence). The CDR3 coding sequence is TGTGCCAGCAGCTTAGATGTCATAGCGGGAGTTGGGATCGAGCAGTACTTC. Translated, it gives CASSLDVIAGVGIEQYF.

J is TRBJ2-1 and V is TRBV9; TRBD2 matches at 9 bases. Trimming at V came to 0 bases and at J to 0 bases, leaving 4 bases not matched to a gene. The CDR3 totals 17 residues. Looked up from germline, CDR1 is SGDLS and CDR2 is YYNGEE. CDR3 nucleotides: TGTGCCAGCAGCGTAGCTCTAGCGGGGAGCTCCTACAATGAGCAGTTCTTC. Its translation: CASSVALAGSSYNEQFF.

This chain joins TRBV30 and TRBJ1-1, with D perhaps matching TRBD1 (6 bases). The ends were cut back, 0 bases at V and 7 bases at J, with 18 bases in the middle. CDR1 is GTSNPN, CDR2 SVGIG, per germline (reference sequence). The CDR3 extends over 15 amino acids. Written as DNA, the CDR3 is TGTGCCTGGAGTGTCACCGACCCCGGGACACATGAAGCTTTCTTT. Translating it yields CAWSVTDPGTHEAFF.

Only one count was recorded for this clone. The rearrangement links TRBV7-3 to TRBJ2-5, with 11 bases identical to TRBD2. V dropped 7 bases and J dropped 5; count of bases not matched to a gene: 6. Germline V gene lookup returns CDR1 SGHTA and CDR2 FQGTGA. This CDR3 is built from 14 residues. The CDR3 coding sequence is TGTGCCAGCAAGCTTAGCGGGGGGGCGGAGACCCAGTACTTC. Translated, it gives CASKLSGGAETQYF.

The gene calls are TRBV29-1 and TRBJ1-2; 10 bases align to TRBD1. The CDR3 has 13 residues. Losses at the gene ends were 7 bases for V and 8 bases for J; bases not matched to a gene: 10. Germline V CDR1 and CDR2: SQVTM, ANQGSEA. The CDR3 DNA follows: TGCAGCGCCACACGACAGGGGGCGGGAGGCTACACCTTC. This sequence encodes CSATRQGAGGYTF.

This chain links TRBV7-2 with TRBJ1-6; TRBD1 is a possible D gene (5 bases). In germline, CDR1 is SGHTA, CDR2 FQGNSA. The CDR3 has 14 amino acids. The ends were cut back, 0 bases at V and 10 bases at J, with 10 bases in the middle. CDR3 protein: CASSLALTDSPLHF. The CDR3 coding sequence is TGTGCCAGCAGCTTAGCGCTGACAGACTCACCCCTCCACTTT. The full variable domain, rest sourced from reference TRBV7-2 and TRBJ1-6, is GAGVSQSPSNKVTEKGKDVELRCDPISGHTALYWYRQSLGQGLEFLIYFQGNSAPDKSGLPSDRFSAERTGGSVSTLTIQRTQQEDSAVYLCASSLALTDSPLHFGNGTRLTVT.

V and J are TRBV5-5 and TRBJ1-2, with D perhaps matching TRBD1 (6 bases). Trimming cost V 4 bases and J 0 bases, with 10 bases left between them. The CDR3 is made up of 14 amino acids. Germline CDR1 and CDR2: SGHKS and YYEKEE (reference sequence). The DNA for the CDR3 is TGTGCCAGCAGCGTGGACAGATCTAACTATGGCTACACCTTC. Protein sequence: CASSVDRSNYGYTF. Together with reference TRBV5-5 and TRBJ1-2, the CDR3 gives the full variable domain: DAGVTQSPTHLIKTRGQQVTLRCSPISGHKSVSWYQQVLGQGPQFIFQYYEKEERGRGNFPDRFSARQFPNYSSELNVNALLLGDSALYLCASSVDRSNYGYTFGSGTRLTVV.

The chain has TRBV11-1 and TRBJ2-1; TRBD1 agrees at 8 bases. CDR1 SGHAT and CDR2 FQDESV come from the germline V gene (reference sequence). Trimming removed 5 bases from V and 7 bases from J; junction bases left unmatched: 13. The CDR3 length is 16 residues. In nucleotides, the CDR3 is TGTGCCAGCAGCACCGGACAGGGTATTAGCTGGAATGAGCAGTTCTTC. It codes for CASSTGQGISWNEQFF.

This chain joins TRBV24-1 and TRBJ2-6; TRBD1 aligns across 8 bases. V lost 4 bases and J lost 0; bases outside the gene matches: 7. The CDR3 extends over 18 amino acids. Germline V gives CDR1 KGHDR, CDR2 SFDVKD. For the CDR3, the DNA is TGTGCCACCAGTGACACGACAGGGGAGATCTCTGGGGCCAACGTCCTGACTTTC. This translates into CATSDTTGEISGANVLTF.

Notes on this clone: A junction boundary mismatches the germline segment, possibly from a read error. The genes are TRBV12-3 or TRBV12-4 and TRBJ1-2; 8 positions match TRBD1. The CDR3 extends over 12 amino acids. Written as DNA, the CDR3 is TGTGCCAGCAGTCCCGGGACAGGTCCTTGTCCCTTC. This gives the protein CASSPGTGPCPF.

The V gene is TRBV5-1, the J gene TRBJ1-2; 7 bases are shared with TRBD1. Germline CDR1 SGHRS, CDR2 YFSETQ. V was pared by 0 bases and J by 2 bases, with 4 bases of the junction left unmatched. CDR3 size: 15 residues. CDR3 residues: CASSLVTGENYGYTF. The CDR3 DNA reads TGCGCCAGCAGCTTGGTCACAGGGGAGAACTATGGCTACACCTTC.

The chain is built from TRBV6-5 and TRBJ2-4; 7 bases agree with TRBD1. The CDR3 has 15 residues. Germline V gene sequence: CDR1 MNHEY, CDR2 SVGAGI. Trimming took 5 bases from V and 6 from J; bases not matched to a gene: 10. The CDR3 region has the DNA TGTGCCAGCAGTCCTACTGGGACAGCCCTAAACATTCAGTACTTC. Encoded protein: CASSPTGTALNIQYF.

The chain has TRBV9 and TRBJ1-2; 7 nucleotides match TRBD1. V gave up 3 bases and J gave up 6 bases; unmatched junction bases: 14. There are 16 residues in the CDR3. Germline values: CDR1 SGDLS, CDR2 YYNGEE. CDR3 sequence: CASSAVDRQTRHGYTF. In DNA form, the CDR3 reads TGTGCCAGCAGCGCCGTGGACAGGCAAACAAGGCATGGCTACACCTTC.

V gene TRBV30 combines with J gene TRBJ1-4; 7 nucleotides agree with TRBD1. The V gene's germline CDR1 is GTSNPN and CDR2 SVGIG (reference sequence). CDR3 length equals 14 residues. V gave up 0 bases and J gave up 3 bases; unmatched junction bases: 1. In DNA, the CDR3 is TGTGCCTGGAGTGTTGGGACAGCTAATGAAAAACTGTTTTTT. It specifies CAWSVGTANEKLFF.

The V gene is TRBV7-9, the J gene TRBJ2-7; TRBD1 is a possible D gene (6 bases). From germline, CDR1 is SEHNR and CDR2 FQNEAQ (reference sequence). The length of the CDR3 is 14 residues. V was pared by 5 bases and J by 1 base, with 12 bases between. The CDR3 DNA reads TGTGCCAGCAGCAAGGCGGACAGTTCCTACGAGCAGTACTTC. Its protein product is CASSKADSSYEQYF. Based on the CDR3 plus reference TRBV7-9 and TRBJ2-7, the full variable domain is DTGVSQNPRHKITKRGQNVTFRCDPISEHNRLYWYRQTLGQGPEFLTYFQNEAQLEKSRLLSDRFSAERPKGSFSTLEIQRTEQGDSAMYLCASSKADSSYEQYFGPGTRLTVT.

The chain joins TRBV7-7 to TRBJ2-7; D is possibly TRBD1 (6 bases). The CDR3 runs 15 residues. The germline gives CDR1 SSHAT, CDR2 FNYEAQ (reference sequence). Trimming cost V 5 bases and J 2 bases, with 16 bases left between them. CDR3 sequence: CASSAHRDKAYEQYF. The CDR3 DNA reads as TGTGCCAGCAGCGCGCACCGGGACAAAGCCTACGAGCAGTACTTC.